Below, 21 T cell receptor beta chains from the same sample are listed, as sequenced in a study of shared clonotypes between healthy human individuals (dated by TCRdb to about 2020). To prepare the library, the immunoSEQ multiplex PCR assay was applied. As stored in TCRdb, this immuneACCESS dataset retains in-frame rearrangements with V and J assigned. A fraction of the clones does not appear; measured against another copy, unresolved V genes explain less than half of the discrepancy, and the remainder lacks a known reason. This sample gives about 1 million clones in total; roughly 74% of them show up just once. 0.5% to 0.6% of the sample is in the top ten clones. The sample consisted of memory CD4+ T cells from PBMCs. Taken with the paper, the label for cell subset or site translates to: CD45RA-negative fraction. All receptors come from a man between 18 and 35 years old in good health. Some clones in this sample may be carry-over from other donors' samples.

The chain carries TRBV29-1 and TRBJ2-3, with 11 nucleotides matching TRBD2. Germline values: CDR1 SQVTM, CDR2 ANQGSEA. V dropped 5 bases and J dropped 0; count of bases not matched to a gene: 7. This CDR3 spans 16 amino acids. The CDR3 sequence: CSVSGTSGPSTDTQYF. The CDR3 nucleotides are TGCAGCGTTTCCGGGACTAGCGGCCCTAGCACAGATACGCAGTATTTT.

This clone has a handful of counts. The chain couples TRBV2 to TRBJ2-7, with D unclear. Germline CDR1 and CDR2: SNHLY and FYNNEI. The ends were cut back, 2 bases at V and 7 bases at J, with 12 bases in the middle. The CDR3 length is 13 residues. The CDR3 reads CASSESPLVEQYF. As DNA, the CDR3 is TGTGCCAGCAGTGAAAGTCCCCTGGTAGAGCAGTACTTC.

This clone was counted a single time. This chain uses TRBV7-9 with TRBJ1-4; 8 nucleotides line up with TRBD1. The CDR3 sequence is 14 residues long. Looked up from germline, CDR1 is SEHNR and CDR2 is FQNEAQ (reference sequence). The V and J ends lost 3 bases and 6 bases, in that order; junction bases with no gene match: 3. CDR3 in amino acids: CASSFAGGHEKLFF. For the CDR3, the DNA is TGTGCCAGCAGCTTCGCAGGGGGCCATGAAAAACTGTTTTTT.

This chain links TRBV5-1 with TRBJ2-2, with 7 bases lining up with TRBD1. CDR1 is SGHRS and CDR2 is YFSETQ in the germline V gene. J was trimmed by 5 bases and V by 4 bases; bases with no gene match: 8. CDR3 length equals 15 residues. CDR3 nucleotides: TGCGCCAGCAGCATCGGGAACAGGGGAACCGGGGAGCTGTTTTTT. Translation: CASSIGNRGTGELFF.

CDR3 residues: CASPDGGANTGELFF. The CDR3 DNA follows: TGTGCCAGCCCCGACGGGGGGGCGAACACCGGGGAGCTGTTTTTT. This sequence joins TRBV6-1 and TRBJ2-2; TRBD2 agrees at 8 bases. Trimming cost V 8 bases and J 0 bases; bases outside gene matches: 5. The V gene's germline CDR1 is MNHNS and CDR2 SASEGT. The CDR3 runs to 15 residues.

This sequence joins TRBV21-1 and TRBJ2-5; the D segment call TRBD2 is taken from the table without a DNA check. TRBV21-1 is a documented pseudogene. This CDR3 spans 20 amino acids. The CDR3: CASSTPCFGRPGRDGETQYF. The CDR3 nucleotides are TGTGCCAGCAGCACCCCGTGCTTTGGTAGGCCCGGGAGGGACGGAGAGACCCAGTACTTC.

The chain employs TRBV5-8 and TRBJ2-6; 9 bases are shared with TRBD2. The length of the CDR3 is 18 residues. V dropped 1 base and J dropped 1; count of bases not matched to a gene: 6. The germline V gene has CDR1 SGHTS and CDR2 YDEGEE. CDR3 protein: CASSLFLAGLSGANVLTF. DNA of the CDR3: TGTGCCAGCAGCTTGTTCCTAGCGGGGCTATCTGGGGCCAACGTCCTGACTTTC.

The chain combines TRBV28 with TRBJ2-6; D is unresolved. The germline V gene has CDR1 MDHEN and CDR2 SYDVKM. The CDR3 sequence is 17 residues long. Trimming left V 5 bases short and J 1 base short, with 15 bases between. The chain's CDR3 is CASSPGVLISGANVLTF. DNA for the CDR3: TGTGCCAGCAGTCCCGGAGTGTTAATTTCTGGGGCCAACGTCCTGACTTTC. The complete variable domain, with remaining parts taken from reference TRBV28 and TRBJ2-6, reads DVKVTQSSRYLVKRTGEKVFLECVQDMDHENMFWYRQDPGLGLRLIYFSYDVKMKEKGDIPEGYSVSREKKERFSLILESASTNQTSMYLCASSPGVLISGANVLTFGAGSRLTVL.

The V call is TRBV25-1, the J call TRBJ1-5; the D is unclear. The length of the CDR3 is 15 residues. Germline CDR1 MGHDK, CDR2 SYGVNS. Trimming took 4 bases from V and 5 from J, leaving 15 bases between them. The CDR3 loop is CASSGGSDGYQPQHF. The CDR3, as DNA: TGTGCCAGCAGTGGTGGCTCGGACGGCTATCAGCCCCAGCATTTT.

This clone was seen at least ten times. The chain has TRBV30 and TRBJ1-2; perhaps TRBD1 as D (5 bases). Germline loops: CDR1 GTSNPN, CDR2 SVGIG (reference sequence). There are 12 residues in the CDR3. In DNA, the CDR3 is TGTCTCACGGAGGTGGGGACTGGGGGCTACACCTTC. This translates into CLTEVGTGGYTF.

This chain joins TRBV6-5 and TRBJ1-5, with D hard to call. Trimming removed 2 bases from V and 1 base from J, with 6 bases in between. Germline-derived CDR1 and CDR2 are MNHEY and SVGAGI. CDR3 length: 14 residues. CDR3 DNA: TGTGCCAGCAGTTACGGACGGAGCAATCAGCCCCAGCATTTT. Translating gives CASSYGRSNQPQHF.

In DNA, the CDR3 is TGTGCCACCAACAGGGGGGGAAACTATGGCTACACCTTC. Amino acid sequence: CATNRGGNYGYTF. The rearrangement joins TRBV28 to TRBJ1-2, with 8 nucleotides matching TRBD1. Germline values: CDR1 MDHEN, CDR2 SYDVKM. Germline trimming cut 10 bases from V and 2 bases from J; bases unmatched to any gene: 6. The CDR3 spans 13 residues.

This CDR3 reads CASSLWRQGKDGELFF. In nucleotides, the CDR3 is TGTGCCAGCAGTTTATGGCGCCAAGGGAAGGACGGGGAGCTGTTTTTT. The V gene is TRBV28, the J gene TRBJ2-2; D gene uncertain. Trimming removed 0 bases from V and 7 bases from J, with 15 bases in between. Germline CDR1 is MDHEN and CDR2 is SYDVKM. The length of the CDR3 is 16 residues.

This CDR3 is CASSYSRLAGTYEQYF. CDR3 DNA sequence: TGTGCCAGCAGTTACTCGCGACTAGCGGGCACCTACGAGCAGTACTTC. The chain joins TRBV6-6 to TRBJ2-7; 10 bases align to TRBD2. Germline CDR1 MNHNY, CDR2 SVGAGI (reference sequence). The trim removed 0 bases at V and 2 bases at J, leaving 4 bases unmatched. The CDR3 has 16 amino acids.

The chain uses TRBV7-9 and TRBJ1-5, with D maybe TRBD1 (5 bases). Trimming took off 1 base at V and 4 bases at J, with 11 bases between the two ends. Germline CDR1 SEHNR, CDR2 FQNEAQ (reference sequence). The CDR3 has 15 amino acids. This CDR3 reads CASSLGDVRNQPQHF. CDR3 DNA: TGTGCCAGCAGCTTAGGGGACGTCCGAAATCAGCCCCAGCATTTT. The full variable domain, completed using reference TRBV7-9 and TRBJ1-5, is DTGVSQNPRHKITKRGQNVTFRCDPISEHNRLYWYRQTLGQGPEFLTYFQNEAQLEKSRLLSDRFSAERPKGSFSTLEIQRTEQGDSAMYLCASSLGDVRNQPQHFGDGTRLSIL.

The sample holds a few counts of this clone. The V call is TRBV27, the J call TRBJ1-5; D is perhaps TRBD1 (6 bases). The germline CDR1 and CDR2 sequences are MNHEY and SMNVEV (reference sequence). The CDR3 runs 16 residues. V lost 4 bases and J lost 1, with 14 bases in between. CDR3 loop: CASSSYGTHSNQPQHF. The DNA for the CDR3 is TGTGCCAGCAGTTCATACGGGACACACAGCAATCAGCCCCAGCATTTT.

This clone appeared many times. This chain uses TRBV11-3 with TRBJ2-7; no clear D gene. The CDR3 is 13 amino acids. Deletions cut 5 bases from V and 3 bases from J, with 11 bases between. Per the germline V gene, CDR1 is SGHNT and CDR2 is YENEEA. The CDR3 sequence: CASSRGPNYEQYF. For the CDR3, the DNA is TGTGCCAGCAGCCGCGGACCGAACTACGAGCAGTACTTC.

The gene calls are TRBV6-1 and TRBJ1-1, with D unclear. Trimming took off 6 bases at V and 0 bases at J, with 8 bases between the two ends. Germline CDR1 and CDR2: MNHNS and SASEGT. The CDR3 length is 13 residues. The CDR3 sequence: CASRESLNTEAFF. DNA for the CDR3: TGTGCCAGCAGGGAAAGCTTGAACACTGAAGCTTTCTTT.

The chain joins TRBV6-5 to TRBJ1-1; tentatively, D is TRBD1 (6 bases). Germline values: CDR1 MNHEY, CDR2 SVGAGI. This CDR3 comprises 12 residues. Trimming removed 10 bases at V and 9 bases at J, with 18 bases between. Here the CDR3 reads CATFTDRAKAFF. In DNA, the CDR3 is TGTGCCACCTTTACGGACAGAGCTAAAGCTTTCTTT.

J is TRBJ2-3 and V is TRBV5-4; weak D call: TRBD2 (6 bases). This CDR3 is built from 16 residues. V lost 2 bases, J lost 2 bases, and 15 bases lay in between. CDR1 SGHNT and CDR2 YYREEE come from the germline V gene (reference sequence). The CDR3 DNA is TGTGCCAGCAGCTTCGGGGGTCCCTTTTTCACAGATACGCAGTATTTT. Translated, it gives CASSFGGPFFTDTQYF.

The CDR3 protein is CASTAGAMNTEAFF. The CDR3 DNA reads as TGCGCCAGCACCGCTGGGGCCATGAACACTGAAGCTTTCTTT. The V gene is TRBV5-1, the J gene TRBJ1-1, with a weak D call TRBD1 (5 bases). The CDR3 is 14 residues long. Trimming shortened V by 6 bases and J by 0 bases, and 12 bases separated the two germline ends. CDR1 and CDR2 (germline): SGHRS, YFSETQ. The variable domain in full, with the rest retrieved from reference TRBV5-1 and TRBJ1-1, is KAGVTQTPRYLIKTRGQQVTLSCSPISGHRSVSWYQQTPGQGLQFLFEYFSETQRNKGNFPGRFSGRQFSNSRSEMNVSTLELGDSALYLCASTAGAMNTEAFFGQGTRLTVV.